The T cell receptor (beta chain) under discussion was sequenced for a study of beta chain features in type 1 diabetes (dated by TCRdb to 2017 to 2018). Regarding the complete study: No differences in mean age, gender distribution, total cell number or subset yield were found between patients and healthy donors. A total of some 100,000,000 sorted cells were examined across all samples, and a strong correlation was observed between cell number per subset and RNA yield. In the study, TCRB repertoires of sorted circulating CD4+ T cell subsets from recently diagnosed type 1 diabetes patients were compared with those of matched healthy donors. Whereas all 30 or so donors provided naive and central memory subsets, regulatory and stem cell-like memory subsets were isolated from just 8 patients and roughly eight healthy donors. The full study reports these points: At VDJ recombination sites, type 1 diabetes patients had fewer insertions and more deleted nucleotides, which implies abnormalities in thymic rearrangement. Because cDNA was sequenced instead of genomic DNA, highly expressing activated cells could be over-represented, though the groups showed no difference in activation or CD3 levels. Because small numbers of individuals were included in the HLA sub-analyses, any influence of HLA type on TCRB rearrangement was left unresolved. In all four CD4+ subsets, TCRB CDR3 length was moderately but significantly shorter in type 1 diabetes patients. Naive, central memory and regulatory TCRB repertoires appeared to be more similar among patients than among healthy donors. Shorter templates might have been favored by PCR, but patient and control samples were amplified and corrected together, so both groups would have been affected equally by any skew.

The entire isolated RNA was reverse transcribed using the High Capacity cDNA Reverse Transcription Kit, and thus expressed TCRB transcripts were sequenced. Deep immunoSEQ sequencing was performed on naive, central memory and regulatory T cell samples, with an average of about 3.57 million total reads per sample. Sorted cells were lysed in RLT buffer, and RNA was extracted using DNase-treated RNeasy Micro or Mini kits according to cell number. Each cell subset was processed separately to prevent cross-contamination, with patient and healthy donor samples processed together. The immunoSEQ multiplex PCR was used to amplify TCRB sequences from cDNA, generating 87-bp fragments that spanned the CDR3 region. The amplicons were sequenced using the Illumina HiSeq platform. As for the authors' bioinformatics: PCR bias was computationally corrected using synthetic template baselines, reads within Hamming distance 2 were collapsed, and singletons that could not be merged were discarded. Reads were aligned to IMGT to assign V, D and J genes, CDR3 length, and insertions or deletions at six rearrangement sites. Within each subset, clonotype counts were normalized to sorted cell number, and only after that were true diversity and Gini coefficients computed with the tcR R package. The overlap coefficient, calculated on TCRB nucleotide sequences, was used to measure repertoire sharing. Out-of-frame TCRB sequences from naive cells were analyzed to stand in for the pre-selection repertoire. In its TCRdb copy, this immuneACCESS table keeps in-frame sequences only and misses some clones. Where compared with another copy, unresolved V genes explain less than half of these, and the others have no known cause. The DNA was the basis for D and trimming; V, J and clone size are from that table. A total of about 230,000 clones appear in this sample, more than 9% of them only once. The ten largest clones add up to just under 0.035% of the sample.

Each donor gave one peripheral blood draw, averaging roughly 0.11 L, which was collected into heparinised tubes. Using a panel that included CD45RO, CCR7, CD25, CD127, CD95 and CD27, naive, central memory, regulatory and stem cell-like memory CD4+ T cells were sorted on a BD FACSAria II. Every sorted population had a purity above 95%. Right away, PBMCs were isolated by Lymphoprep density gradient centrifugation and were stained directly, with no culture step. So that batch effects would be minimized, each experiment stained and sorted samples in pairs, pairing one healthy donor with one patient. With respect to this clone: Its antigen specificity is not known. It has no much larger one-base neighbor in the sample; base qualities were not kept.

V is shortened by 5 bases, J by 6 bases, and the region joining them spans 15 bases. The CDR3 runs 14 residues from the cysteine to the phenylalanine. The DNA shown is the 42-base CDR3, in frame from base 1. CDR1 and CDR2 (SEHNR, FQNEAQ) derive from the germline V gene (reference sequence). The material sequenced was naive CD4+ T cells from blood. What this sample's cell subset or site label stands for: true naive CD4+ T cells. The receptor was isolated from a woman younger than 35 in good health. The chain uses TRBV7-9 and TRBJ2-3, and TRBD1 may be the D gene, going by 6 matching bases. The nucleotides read TGTGCCAGCAGCCTGCAACAGGGAGCGGATACGCAGTATTTT. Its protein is CASSLQQGADTQYF.